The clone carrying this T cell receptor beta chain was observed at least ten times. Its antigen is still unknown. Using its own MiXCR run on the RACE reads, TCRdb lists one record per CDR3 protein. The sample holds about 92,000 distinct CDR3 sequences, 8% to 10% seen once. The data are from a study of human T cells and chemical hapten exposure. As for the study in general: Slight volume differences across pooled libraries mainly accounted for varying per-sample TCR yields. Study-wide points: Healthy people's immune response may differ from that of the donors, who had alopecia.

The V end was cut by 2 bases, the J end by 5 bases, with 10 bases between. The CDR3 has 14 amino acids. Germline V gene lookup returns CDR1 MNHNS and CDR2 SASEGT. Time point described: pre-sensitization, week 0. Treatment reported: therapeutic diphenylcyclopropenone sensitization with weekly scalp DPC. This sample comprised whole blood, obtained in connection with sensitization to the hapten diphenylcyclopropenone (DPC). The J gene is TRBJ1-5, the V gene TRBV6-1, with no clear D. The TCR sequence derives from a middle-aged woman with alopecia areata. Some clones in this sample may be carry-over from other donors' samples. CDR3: CASSEYWFYQPQHF. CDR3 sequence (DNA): TGTGCCAGCAGTGAATATTGGTTCTATCAGCCCCAGCATTTT.